This TCR beta chain emerged from a study of shared clonotypes between healthy human individuals. Germline assignment: CDR1 MDHEN and CDR2 SYDVKM. CDR3 length: 17 amino acids. The V and J ends lost 5 bases and 1 base respectively, with 18 bases between them. The authors' processing: Junction-only immunoSEQ data arrived without quality scores, meaning filtering differed. The assay was immunoSEQ multiplex PCR, and TCRdb's table has in-frame clones only and misses some. The V and J calls and clone size are taken from that table; D and trimming were inferred from the DNA. Of roughly 500,000 clones in the sample, roughly 95% were seen once. With regard to this clone: Its specificity is not known.

Overall study findings and caveats: Between a handful of donors, naive CD4 clonotypes were shared at a level of around 5.1%. Sampling involved blood alone; tissue repertoires likely differ.

This chain uses TRBV28 with TRBJ1-5, with D uncertain. Sequencing used naive CD4+ T cells sorted from blood. As for subset: CD45RA+ positively selected. The TCR comes from a woman aged 25 to 39 in good health. CDR3: CASSVRALVGSNQPQHF. CDR3 nucleotide sequence: TGTGCCAGCAGTGTAAGGGCCTTAGTAGGGAGCAATCAGCCCCAGCATTTT.